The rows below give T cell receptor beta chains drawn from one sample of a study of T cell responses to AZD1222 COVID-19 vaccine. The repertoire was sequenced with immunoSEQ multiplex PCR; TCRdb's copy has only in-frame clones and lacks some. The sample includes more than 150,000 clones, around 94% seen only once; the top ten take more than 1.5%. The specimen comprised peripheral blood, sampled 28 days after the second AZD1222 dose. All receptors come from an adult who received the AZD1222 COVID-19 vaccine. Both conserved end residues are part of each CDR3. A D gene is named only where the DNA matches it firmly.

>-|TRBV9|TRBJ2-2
CASSVVLGRGQGTNTGELFF
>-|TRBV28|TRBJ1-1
CASRMGGFTEAFF
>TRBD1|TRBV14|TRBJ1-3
CASSHLQGAYSGNTIYF
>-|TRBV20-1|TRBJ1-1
CSASGTMNTEAFF
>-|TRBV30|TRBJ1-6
CAWRGSGGRRISASYNSPLHF
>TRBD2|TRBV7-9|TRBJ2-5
CASSSPAGEETQYF
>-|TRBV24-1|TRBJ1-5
CATSEVGSNQPQHF
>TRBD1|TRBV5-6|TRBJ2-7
CASSSPGQGARSYEQYF
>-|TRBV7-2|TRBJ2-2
CASREPGLHTGELFF
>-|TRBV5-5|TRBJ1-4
CASSPTTTNEKLFF
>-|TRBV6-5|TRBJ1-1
CASSYSSGANTEAFF
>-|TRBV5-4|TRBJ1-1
CASSPRGTEAFF
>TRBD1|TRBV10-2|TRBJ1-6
CASSESATGGFDNSPLHF
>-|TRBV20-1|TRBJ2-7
CSAWSAYEQYF
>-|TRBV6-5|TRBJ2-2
CASTPIGGHGELFF
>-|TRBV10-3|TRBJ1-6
CAISEQARLLHF
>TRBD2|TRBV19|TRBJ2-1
CASSREDFINEQFF
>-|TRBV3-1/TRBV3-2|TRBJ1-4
CASSYSGGSYEKLFF
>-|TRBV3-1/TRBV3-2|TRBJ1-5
CASRGGSRPQHF
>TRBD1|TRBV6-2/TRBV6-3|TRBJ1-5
CASSYSRAGGVQPQHF
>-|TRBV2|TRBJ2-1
CASSDQAASSYNEQFF
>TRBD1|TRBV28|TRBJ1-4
CASSLAGDRVSGATNEKLFF
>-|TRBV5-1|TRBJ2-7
CASSDRLPGQTTYEQYF
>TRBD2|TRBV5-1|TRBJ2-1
CASSLDIAGGPDEQFF
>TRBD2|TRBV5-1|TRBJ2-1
CASRLAGGPSNEQFF
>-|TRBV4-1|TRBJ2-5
CASSQKTQETQYF
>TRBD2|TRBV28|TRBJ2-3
CASGTSGRRDTQYF
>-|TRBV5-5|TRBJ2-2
CASRVTGNTGELFF
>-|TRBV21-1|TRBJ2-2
CASSKVRTLLITGELFF
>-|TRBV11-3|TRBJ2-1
CASSSYKQLYNEQFF
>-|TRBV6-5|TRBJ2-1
CASTAGREVDEQFF
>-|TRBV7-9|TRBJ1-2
CASSLGSPYGYTF
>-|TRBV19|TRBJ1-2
CASSPRQANRVGYTF
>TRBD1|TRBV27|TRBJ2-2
CASSPWDRGTTGELFF
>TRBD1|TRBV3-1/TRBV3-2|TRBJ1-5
CASSQATGDLPTHQPQHF
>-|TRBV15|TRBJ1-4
CATSREQINEKLFF
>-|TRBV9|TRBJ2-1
CASSGPSNEQFF
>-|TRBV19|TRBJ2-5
CASSLSTETAETQYF
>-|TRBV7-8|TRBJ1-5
CASKGTPTGQPQHF
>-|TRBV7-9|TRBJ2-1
CASSSGPAEPPANEQFF
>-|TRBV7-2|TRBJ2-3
CASSPGAGDTQYF
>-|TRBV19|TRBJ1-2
CASMTTAGVNYGYTF
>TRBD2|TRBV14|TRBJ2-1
CASSQGLAGYNEQFF
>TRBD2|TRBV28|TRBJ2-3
CASSPPGLAGNDSPF
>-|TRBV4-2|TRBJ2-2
CASTGTRGRDTGELFF
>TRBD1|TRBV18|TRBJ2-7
CASSPIFGTGGSYEQYF
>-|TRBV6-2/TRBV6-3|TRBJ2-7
CASSSGSQRASYEQYF
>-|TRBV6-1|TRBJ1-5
CASSDNMGSNQPQHF
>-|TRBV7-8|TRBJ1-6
CASSLSPPRRGISPLHF
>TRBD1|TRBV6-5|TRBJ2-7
CASSSPDRELEQYF